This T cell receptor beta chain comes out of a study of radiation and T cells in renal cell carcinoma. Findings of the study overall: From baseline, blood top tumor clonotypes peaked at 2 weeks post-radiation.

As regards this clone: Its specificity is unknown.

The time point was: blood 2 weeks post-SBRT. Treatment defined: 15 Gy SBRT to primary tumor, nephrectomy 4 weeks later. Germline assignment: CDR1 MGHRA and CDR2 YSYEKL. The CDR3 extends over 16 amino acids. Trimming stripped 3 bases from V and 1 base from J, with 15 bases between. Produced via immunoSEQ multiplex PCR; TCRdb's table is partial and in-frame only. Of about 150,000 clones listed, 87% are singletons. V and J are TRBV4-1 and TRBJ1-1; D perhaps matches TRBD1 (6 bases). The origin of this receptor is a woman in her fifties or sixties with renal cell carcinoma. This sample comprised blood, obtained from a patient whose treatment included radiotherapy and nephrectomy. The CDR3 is CASSQRPVGQNTEAFF. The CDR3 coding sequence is TGCGCCAGCAGCCAGCGCCCGGTGGGACAGAACACTGAAGCTTTCTTT.